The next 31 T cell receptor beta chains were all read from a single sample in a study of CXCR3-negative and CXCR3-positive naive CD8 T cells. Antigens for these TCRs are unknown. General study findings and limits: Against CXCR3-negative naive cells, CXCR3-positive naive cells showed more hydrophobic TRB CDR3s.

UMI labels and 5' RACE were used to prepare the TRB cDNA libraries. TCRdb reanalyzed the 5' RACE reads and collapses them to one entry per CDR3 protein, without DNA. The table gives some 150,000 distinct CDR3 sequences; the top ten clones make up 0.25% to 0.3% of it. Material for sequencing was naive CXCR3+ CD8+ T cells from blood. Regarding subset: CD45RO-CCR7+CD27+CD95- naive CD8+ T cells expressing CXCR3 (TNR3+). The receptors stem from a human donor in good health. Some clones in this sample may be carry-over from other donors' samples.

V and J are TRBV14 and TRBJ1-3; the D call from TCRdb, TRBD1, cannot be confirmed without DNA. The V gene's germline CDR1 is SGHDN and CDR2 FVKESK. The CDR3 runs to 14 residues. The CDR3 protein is CASSPTGFRNTIYF.

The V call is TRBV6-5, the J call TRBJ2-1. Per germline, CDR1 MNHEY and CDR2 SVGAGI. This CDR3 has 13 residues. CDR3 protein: CASSWTRDGEQFF.

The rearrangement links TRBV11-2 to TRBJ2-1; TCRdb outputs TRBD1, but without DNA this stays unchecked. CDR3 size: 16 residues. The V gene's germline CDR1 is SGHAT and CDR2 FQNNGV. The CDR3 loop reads CASSSRGRERFNEQFF.

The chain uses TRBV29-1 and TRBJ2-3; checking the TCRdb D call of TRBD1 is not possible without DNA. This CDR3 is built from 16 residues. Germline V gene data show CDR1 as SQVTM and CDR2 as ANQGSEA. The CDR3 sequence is CSVGGETGGESDTQYF.

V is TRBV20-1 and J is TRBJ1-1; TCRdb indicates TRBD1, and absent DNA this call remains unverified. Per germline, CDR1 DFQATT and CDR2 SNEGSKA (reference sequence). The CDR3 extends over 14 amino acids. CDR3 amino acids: CSARAPGEGTEAFF.

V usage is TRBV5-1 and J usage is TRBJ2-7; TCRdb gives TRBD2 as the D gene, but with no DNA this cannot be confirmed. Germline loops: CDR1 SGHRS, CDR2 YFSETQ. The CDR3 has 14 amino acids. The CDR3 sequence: CASSLWGRIDEQYF.

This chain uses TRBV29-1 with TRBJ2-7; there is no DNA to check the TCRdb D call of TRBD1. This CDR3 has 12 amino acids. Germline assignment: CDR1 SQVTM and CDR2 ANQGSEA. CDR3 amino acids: CSVWDGAYEQYF.

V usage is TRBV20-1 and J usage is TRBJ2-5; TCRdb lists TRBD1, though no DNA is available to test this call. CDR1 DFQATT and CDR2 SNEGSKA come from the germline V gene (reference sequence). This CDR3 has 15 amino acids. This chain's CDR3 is CSAQVPGQGGETQYF.

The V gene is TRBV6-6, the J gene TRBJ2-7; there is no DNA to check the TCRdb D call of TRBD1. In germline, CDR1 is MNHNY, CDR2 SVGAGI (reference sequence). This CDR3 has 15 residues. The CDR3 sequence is CASSYLGQGPYEQYF.

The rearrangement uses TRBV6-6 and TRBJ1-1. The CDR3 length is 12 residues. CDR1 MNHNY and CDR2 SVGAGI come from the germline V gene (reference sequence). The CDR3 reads CASSSIGTEAFF.

CDR3 amino acids: CASSQRPGQGYNEQFF. The rearrangement joins TRBV3-1 to TRBJ2-1; TCRdb designates TRBD1, a call that cannot be tested without DNA. CDR1 LGHDT and CDR2 YNNKEL come from the germline V gene (reference sequence). The CDR3 totals 16 residues.

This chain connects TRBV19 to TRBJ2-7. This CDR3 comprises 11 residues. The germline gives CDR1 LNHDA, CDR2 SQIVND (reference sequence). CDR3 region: CASSDQYEQYF.

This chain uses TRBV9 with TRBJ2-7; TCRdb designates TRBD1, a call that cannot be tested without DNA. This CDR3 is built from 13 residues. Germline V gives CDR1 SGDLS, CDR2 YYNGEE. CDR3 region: CASNQQGGYEQYF.

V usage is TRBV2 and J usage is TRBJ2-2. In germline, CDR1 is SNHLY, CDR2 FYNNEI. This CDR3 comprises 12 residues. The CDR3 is CATRLLTGELFF.

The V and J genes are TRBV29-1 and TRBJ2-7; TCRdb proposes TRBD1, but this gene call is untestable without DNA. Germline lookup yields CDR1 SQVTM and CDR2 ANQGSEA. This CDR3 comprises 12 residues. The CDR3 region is CSVLGPNYEQYF.

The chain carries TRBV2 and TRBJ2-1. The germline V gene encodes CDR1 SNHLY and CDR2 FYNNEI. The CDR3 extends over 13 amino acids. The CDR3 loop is CASNPENHNEQFF.

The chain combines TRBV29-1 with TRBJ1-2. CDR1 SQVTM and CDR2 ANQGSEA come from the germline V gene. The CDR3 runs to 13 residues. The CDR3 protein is CSVEEVTEYGYTF.

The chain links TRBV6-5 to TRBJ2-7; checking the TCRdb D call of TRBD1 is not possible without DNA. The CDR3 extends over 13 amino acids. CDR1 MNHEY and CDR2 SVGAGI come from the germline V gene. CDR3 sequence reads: CASSYRDIHEQYF.

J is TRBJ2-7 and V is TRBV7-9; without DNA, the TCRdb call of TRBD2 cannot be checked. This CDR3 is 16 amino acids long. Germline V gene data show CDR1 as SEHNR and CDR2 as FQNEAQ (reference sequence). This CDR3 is CASSLARLAGTYEQYF.

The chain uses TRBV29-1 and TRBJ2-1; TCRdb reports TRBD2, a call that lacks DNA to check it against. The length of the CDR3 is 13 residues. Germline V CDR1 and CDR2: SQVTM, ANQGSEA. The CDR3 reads CSVEDASQHEQFF.

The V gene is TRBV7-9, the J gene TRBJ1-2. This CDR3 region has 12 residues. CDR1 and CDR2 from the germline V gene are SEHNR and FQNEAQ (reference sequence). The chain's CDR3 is CATIPAGGGYTF. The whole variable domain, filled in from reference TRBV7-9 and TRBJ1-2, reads DTGVSQNPRHKITKRGQNVTFRCDPISEHNRLYWYRQTLGQGPEFLTYFQNEAQLEKSRLLSDRFSAERPKGSFSTLEIQRTEQGDSAMYLCATIPAGGGYTFGSGTRLTVV.

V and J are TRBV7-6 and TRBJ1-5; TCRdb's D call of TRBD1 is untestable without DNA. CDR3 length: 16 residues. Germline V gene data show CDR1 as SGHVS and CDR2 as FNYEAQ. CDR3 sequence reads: CASSFFRALGNQPQHF.

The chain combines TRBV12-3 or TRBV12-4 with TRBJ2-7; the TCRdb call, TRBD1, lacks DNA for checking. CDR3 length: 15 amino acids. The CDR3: CASSFRDNQNYEQYF.

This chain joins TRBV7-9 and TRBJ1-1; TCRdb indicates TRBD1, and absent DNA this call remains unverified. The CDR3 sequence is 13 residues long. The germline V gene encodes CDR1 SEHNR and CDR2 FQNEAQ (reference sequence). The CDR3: CAGHRDGGSEAFF.

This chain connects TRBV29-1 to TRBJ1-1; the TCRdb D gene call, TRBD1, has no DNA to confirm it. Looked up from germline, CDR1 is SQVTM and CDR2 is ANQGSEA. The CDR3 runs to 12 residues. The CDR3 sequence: CSVSLGTAEAFF.

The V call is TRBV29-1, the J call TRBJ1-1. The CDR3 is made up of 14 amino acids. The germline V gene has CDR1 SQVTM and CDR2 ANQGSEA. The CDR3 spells CSVEGIAELSEAFF. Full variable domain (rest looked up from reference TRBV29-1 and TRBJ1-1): SAVISQKPSRDICQRGTSLTIQCQVDSQVTMMFWYRQQPGQSLTLIATANQGSEATYESGFVIDKFPISRPNLTFSTLTVSNMSPEDSSIYLCSVEGIAELSEAFFGQGTRLTVV.

CDR3 protein: CASSASDRVHEQYF. The gene calls are TRBV9 and TRBJ2-7; TCRdb designates TRBD1, a call that cannot be tested without DNA. Per the germline V gene, CDR1 is SGDLS and CDR2 is YYNGEE. The CDR3 is 14 residues long.

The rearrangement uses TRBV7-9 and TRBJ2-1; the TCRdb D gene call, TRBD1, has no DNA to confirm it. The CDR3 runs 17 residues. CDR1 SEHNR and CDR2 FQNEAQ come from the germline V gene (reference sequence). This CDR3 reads CASSFDRGTSSYNEQFF.

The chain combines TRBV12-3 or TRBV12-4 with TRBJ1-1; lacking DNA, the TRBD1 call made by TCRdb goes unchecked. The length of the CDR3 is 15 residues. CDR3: CASSFAGGPDTEAFF.

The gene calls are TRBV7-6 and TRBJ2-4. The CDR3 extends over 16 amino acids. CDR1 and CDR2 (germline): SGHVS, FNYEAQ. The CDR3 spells CASSSSLGLYKNIQYF.

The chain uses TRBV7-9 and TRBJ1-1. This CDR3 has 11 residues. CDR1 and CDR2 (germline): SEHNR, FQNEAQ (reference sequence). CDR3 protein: CASSFQEEAFF. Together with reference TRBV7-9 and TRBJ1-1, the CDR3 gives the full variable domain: DTGVSQNPRHKITKRGQNVTFRCDPISEHNRLYWYRQTLGQGPEFLTYFQNEAQLEKSRLLSDRFSAERPKGSFSTLEIQRTEQGDSAMYLCASSFQEEAFFGQGTRLTVV.